The 20 T cell receptor beta chains given below trace back to one sample, sequenced in a study of blood T cells in healthy people across ages. A J-beta primer mix and a sample-barcoded 5' primer were used in a second PCR of about 6 to 12 cycles. TCRdb redid the calling of the 5' RACE reads with MiXCR, one entry per CDR3 protein. The repertoire holds about 570,000 distinct CDR3 sequences, with roughly a quarter as singletons. The same sample was also studied in work on T cells of mothers and their children.

Sequencing was carried out using blood. The receptor source for this set is a boy aged 2 to 9 in good health.

The gene calls are TRBV30 and TRBJ1-1; D is uncertain. Germline V gene data show CDR1 as GTSNPN and CDR2 as SVGIG (reference sequence). Trimming left V 0 bases short and J 1 base short, with 9 bases between. The CDR3 length is 14 residues. CDR3 DNA: TGTGCCTGGAGTGTTCAAGGACCGAACACTGAAGCTTTCTTT. Translation gives CAWSVQGPNTEAFF.

This clonotype has a handful of counts. This chain connects TRBV7-2 to TRBJ1-3; D call uncertain. The CDR3 covers 16 residues. CDR1 SGHTA and CDR2 FQGNSA come from the germline V gene. V was clipped by 3 bases and J by 3 bases, with 15 bases between them. In DNA form, the CDR3 reads TGTGCCAGCAGCTTGAGGCCCACCGGCCTTGGAAACACCATATATTTT. Protein sequence: CASSLRPTGLGNTIYF. The full variable domain, with the rest looked up from reference TRBV7-2 and TRBJ1-3, is GAGVSQSPSNKVTEKGKDVELRCDPISGHTALYWYRQSLGQGLEFLIYFQGNSAPDKSGLPSDRFSAERTGGSVSTLTIQRTQQEDSAVYLCASSLRPTGLGNTIYFGEGSWLTVV.

The chain has TRBV19 and TRBJ2-4; 9 bases line up with TRBD1. The CDR3 is 14 residues long. The V gene's germline CDR1 is LNHDA and CDR2 SQIVND (reference sequence). The ends lost 3 bases at V and 7 bases at J; junction bases unmatched: 4. The CDR3 is CASSIRQGGNIQYF. CDR3 nucleotides: TGTGCCAGTAGTATCCGACAGGGGGGGAACATTCAGTACTTC.

This clonotype has more than one count but fewer than ten. The rearrangement links TRBV6-1 to TRBJ2-1; maybe TRBD1 (6 bases). Germline assignment: CDR1 MNHNS and CDR2 SASEGT. V lost 3 bases to trimming and J lost 2 bases, with 11 bases between them. The CDR3 loop spans 15 amino acids. CDR3 in DNA: TGTGCCAGCAGTGATTTAGGGGGACCCTACAATGAGCAGTTCTTC. Its protein product is CASSDLGGPYNEQFF.

This clonotype showed up just a few times. The V gene is TRBV20-1, the J gene TRBJ1-1; D ambiguous. CDR1 and CDR2 (germline): DFQATT, SNEGSKA (reference sequence). The CDR3 sequence is 16 residues long. Deletions cut 0 bases from V and 1 base from J, with 15 bases between. In DNA form, the CDR3 reads TGCAGTGCTAGAGAGGCGAATAGGGCCAAGAACACTGAAGCTTTCTTT. This gives the protein CSAREANRAKNTEAFF.

The rearrangement uses TRBV7-9 and TRBJ2-5; 9 positions agree with TRBD2. After removal of 5 bases from V and 2 bases from J, the junction contained 9 bases not matched to a gene. CDR3 length equals 16 residues. Germline V gives CDR1 SEHNR, CDR2 FQNEAQ (reference sequence). CDR3 DNA sequence: TGTGCCAGCAGCCCCCGGGTAGCGGGGGCACAAGAGACCCAGTACTTC. Residues: CASSPRVAGAQETQYF. The full variable domain, rest sourced from reference TRBV7-9 and TRBJ2-5, is DTGVSQNPRHKITKRGQNVTFRCDPISEHNRLYWYRQTLGQGPEFLTYFQNEAQLEKSRLLSDRFSAERPKGSFSTLEIQRTEQGDSAMYLCASSPRVAGAQETQYFGPGTRLLVL.

This clonotype was seen a single time. This chain joins TRBV3-1 and TRBJ2-5, with TRBD2 identical over 13 bases. V dropped 4 bases and J dropped 7; count of bases not matched to a gene: 12. CDR3 length: 17 amino acids. Germline values: CDR1 LGHDT, CDR2 YNNKEL (reference sequence). CDR3 sequence: CASSPIPGLAGRGTQYF. As DNA, the CDR3 is TGTGCCAGCAGCCCCATCCCGGGACTAGCGGGACGGGGGACCCAGTACTTC.

This clonotype was recorded many times. The CDR3 bases are TGTGCCAGCAGTCTCGGACTAGCGGGCCCAATTGAGACCCAGTACTTC. This gives the protein CASSLGLAGPIETQYF. This chain connects TRBV12-3 or TRBV12-4 to TRBJ2-5; 11 positions agree with TRBD2. V lost 5 bases and J lost 5; bases outside the gene matches: 10. This CDR3 comprises 16 residues.

The CDR3 sequence is CASSPRTGGPSYEQYF. The CDR3 DNA reads as TGTGCCAGCTCACCCCGTACAGGGGGACCCTCCTACGAGCAGTACTTC. This chain connects TRBV18 to TRBJ2-5, with TRBD1 identical over 8 bases. With the DNA end fitting TRBJ2-7 better, the J assignment may be wrong. Germline CDR1 reads KGHSH; CDR2 reads LQKENI. CDR3 size: 16 residues.

Only a few counts were recorded for this clonotype. The chain has TRBV7-2 and TRBJ1-6; tentatively, D is TRBD1 (6 bases). Trimming pared 5 bases from V and 6 bases from J, leaving 11 bases between. The CDR3 spans 14 residues. CDR1 is SGHTA and CDR2 is FQGNSA in the germline V gene. CDR3 sequence reads: CASSPDRSNSPLHF. CDR3 nucleotides: TGTGCCAGCAGCCCCGACAGGTCTAATTCACCCCTCCACTTT.

This clonotype was seen only a few times. The chain couples TRBV12-3 or TRBV12-4 to TRBJ1-4; D unresolved. Trimming cost V 6 bases and J 0 bases, with 8 bases left between them. The CDR3 has 14 residues. CDR3 nucleotides: TGTGCCAGCAGGTACACTTCAACTAATGAAAAACTGTTTTTT. Its protein product is CASRYTSTNEKLFF.

This clonotype was detected many times. The genes are TRBV30 and TRBJ1-1; D not resolved. Germline CDR1 and CDR2: GTSNPN and SVGIG (reference sequence). The V end lost 0 bases, the J end lost 5 bases, and 4 bases lay between the germline ends. CDR3 length: 11 residues. The CDR3, as DNA: TGTGCCTGGAGTGTAGGTACTGAAGCTTTCTTT. This sequence encodes CAWSVGTEAFF.

This clonotype came up a few times. The genes are TRBV9 and TRBJ2-2; no reliable D call. The germline CDR1 and CDR2 sequences are SGDLS and YYNGEE. V was shortened by 0 bases and J by 1 base, with 4 bases between the two germline ends. The CDR3 contains 14 residues. The CDR3 nucleotides read TGTGCCAGCAGCGTAGGGGGGAACACCGGGGAGCTGTTTTTT. It translates to CASSVGGNTGELFF.

A note on this clonotype: Sequence at one end of the junction differs from germline and may be a read error. The chain has TRBV12-3 or TRBV12-4 and TRBJ1-2; D not certain. There are 16 residues in the CDR3. CDR3 sequence (DNA): TGTGACAGCAGTTTAGTATTCTTGAGTTCAGCCTATGGCTACACCTTC. It is translated as CDSSLVFLSSAYGYTF.

This clonotype has a handful of counts. The chain couples TRBV19 to TRBJ1-5; D is uncertain. Trimming removed 4 bases at V and 7 bases at J, with 11 bases between. This CDR3 spans 13 amino acids. Germline assignment: CDR1 LNHDA and CDR2 SQIVND (reference sequence). The CDR3 here is CASSTYILQPQHF. CDR3 bases: TGTGCCAGTAGTACCTACATTCTACAGCCCCAGCATTTT. Variable domain in full (rest from reference TRBV19 and TRBJ1-5): DGGITQSPKYLFRKEGQNVTLSCEQNLNHDAMYWYRQDPGQGLRLIYYSQIVNDFQKGDIAEGYSVSREKKESFPLTVTSAQKNPTAFYLCASSTYILQPQHFGDGTRLSIL.

Only a few counts were recorded for this clonotype. The chain is built from TRBV24-1 and TRBJ1-3, with 9 positions matching TRBD1. V was clipped by 8 bases and J by 3 bases; unmatched bases: 7. The CDR3 totals 15 residues. Germline V CDR1 and CDR2: KGHDR, SFDVKD. In DNA form, the CDR3 reads TGTGCCACCAACTCCGGGACAGGGTTTGGAAACACCATATATTTT. Its translation: CATNSGTGFGNTIYF.

The chain carries TRBV7-8 and TRBJ2-1, with D unclear. In germline, CDR1 is SGHVS, CDR2 FQNEAQ. Trimming removed 4 bases at V and 4 bases at J, with 11 bases between. The CDR3 length is 14 residues. CDR3 sequence reads: CASSSQSGYNEQFF. CDR3 nucleotide sequence: TGTGCCAGCAGCTCTCAAAGTGGGTACAATGAGCAGTTCTTC.

The CDR3 nucleotides are TGTGCCAGCAGTTCGCAGGGGGAGAGCTCCTACGAGCAGTACTTC. Translating it yields CASSSQGESSYEQYF. The V gene is TRBV27, the J gene TRBJ2-5, with 7 bases identical to TRBD1. Gene TRBJ2-7 matches the end of the DNA better, so the J call may be wrong. The germline gives CDR1 MNHEY, CDR2 SMNVEV (reference sequence). This CDR3 has 15 residues.

The rearrangement uses TRBV9 and TRBJ2-7; D might be TRBD2 (5 bases). The ends were cut back, 3 bases at V and 0 bases at J, with 13 bases in the middle. There are 15 residues in the CDR3. Germline values: CDR1 SGDLS, CDR2 YYNGEE. Here the CDR3 reads CASSADPGNSYEQYF. The CDR3 DNA reads TGTGCCAGCAGCGCAGATCCGGGGAACTCCTACGAGCAGTACTTC.

The J gene is TRBJ2-7, the V gene TRBV20-1, with unresolved D. V lost 2 bases to trimming and J lost 6 bases, with 8 bases between them. This CDR3 region has 11 residues. Looked up from germline, CDR1 is DFQATT and CDR2 is SNEGSKA (reference sequence). The CDR3 DNA is TGCAGTGCTAGAAAAGTTTCCGAGCAGTACTTC. It yields the protein CSARKVSEQYF.